Shown below are 31 T cell receptor beta chains from a single sample sequenced in a study of blood T cell repertoires in COVID-19. Using immunoSEQ multiplex PCR, the repertoire was profiled, and TCRdb retains in-frame clones only, with some absent. The table records about 270,000 clones, 70% to 85% of them present only once. Sequenced: peripheral blood. Receptors were obtained from a human donor with COVID-19, enrolled during active disease. The donor label of this sample is uncertain.

DNA for the CDR3: TGTGCCAGCAGTTACCCCCGTCAGGGGTCGGACACAGATACGCAGTATTTT. This sequence encodes CASSYPRQGSDTDTQYF. The rearrangement uses TRBV28 and TRBJ2-3; tentatively, D is TRBD1 (6 bases). This CDR3 has 17 residues. CDR1 is MDHEN, CDR2 SYDVKM, per germline. The ends were cut back, 4 bases at V and 2 bases at J, with 19 bases in the middle.

The chain links TRBV7-9 to TRBJ2-2; 8 bases are a match to TRBD1. The CDR3 has 17 amino acids. Germline trimming cut 5 bases from V and 0 bases from J; bases unmatched to any gene: 8. Germline V gene lookup returns CDR1 SEHNR and CDR2 FQNEAQ (reference sequence). The CDR3 DNA follows: TGTGCCAGCAGCGGGGCCACAGGGGGATCGAACACCGGGGAGCTGTTTTTT. It encodes CASSGATGGSNTGELFF.

The V call is TRBV5-1, the J call TRBJ2-1; 10 nucleotides agree with TRBD2. Germline V gene lookup returns CDR1 SGHRS and CDR2 YFSETQ. This CDR3 has 15 amino acids. V trimming: 6 bases; J trimming: 7 bases; junction bases outside the gene matches: 10. This CDR3 is CASTTATSGINEQFF. The CDR3 coding sequence is TGCGCCAGCACCACGGCTACTAGCGGGATTAATGAGCAGTTCTTC.

This chain joins TRBV3-1 (or the pseudogene TRBV3-2) and TRBJ2-7, with 10 bases matching TRBD2. The CDR3 length is 17 residues. CDR1 and CDR2 (germline): LGHDT, YNNKEL (reference sequence). V dropped 4 bases and J dropped 4; count of bases not matched to a gene: 13. CDR3 in amino acids: CASSPRGWASGSYEQYF. The DNA for the CDR3 is TGTGCCAGCAGCCCAAGGGGCTGGGCTAGCGGGAGTTACGAGCAGTACTTC.

The chain links TRBV9 to TRBJ2-7; D may be TRBD2 (5 bases). CDR1 and CDR2 from the germline V gene are SGDLS and YYNGEE. This CDR3 spans 14 amino acids. V lost 0 bases, J lost 4 bases, and 11 bases lay in between. The CDR3 DNA reads as TGTGCCAGCAGCGTAGTGGCGGGTGCGTACGAGCAGTACTTC. Translated, it gives CASSVVAGAYEQYF. Variable domain in full (rest from reference TRBV9 and TRBJ2-7): DSGVTQTPKHLITATGQRVTLRCSPRSGDLSVYWYQQSLDQGLQFLIQYYNGEERAKGNILERFSAQQFPDLHSELNLSSLELGDSALYFCASSVVAGAYEQYFGPGTRLTVT.

The chain joins TRBV5-4 to TRBJ2-1; 7 nucleotides line up with TRBD1. Germline assignment: CDR1 SGHNT and CDR2 YYREEE (reference sequence). J lost 7 bases, V lost 4 bases, and 8 bases had no gene match. CDR3 length: 14 residues. The CDR3 DNA follows: TGTGCCAGCAGCCCCCCGACAGGGAGAAATGAGCAGTTCTTC. Amino acids: CASSPPTGRNEQFF.

The V gene is TRBV28, the J gene TRBJ2-6, with D perhaps TRBD2 (7 bases). The ends were cut back, 7 bases at V and 4 bases at J, with 20 bases in the middle. Germline CDR1 MDHEN, CDR2 SYDVKM. The CDR3 runs to 17 residues. The CDR3 region is CASTVPRGRGGANVLTF. DNA of the CDR3: TGTGCCAGCACCGTACCGCGGGGGCGGGGAGGGGCCAACGTCCTGACTTTC.

V gene TRBV27 combines with J gene TRBJ1-4, with a tentative D call TRBD1 (5 bases). The CDR3 length is 16 residues. Trimming removed 5 bases from V and 2 bases from J, with 15 bases in between. CDR1 and CDR2 (germline): MNHEY, SMNVEV (reference sequence). CDR3 loop: CASSDQTGSTNEKLFF. The CDR3 DNA sequence: TGTGCCAGCAGTGATCAAACAGGTTCGACTAATGAAAAACTGTTTTTT.

The chain recombines TRBV30 with TRBJ2-1; 10 bases fit TRBD2. Losses at the gene ends were 2 bases for V and 2 bases for J; bases not matched to a gene: 3. The CDR3 covers 15 residues. Germline CDR1 and CDR2: GTSNPN and SVGIG (reference sequence). In nucleotides, the CDR3 is TGTGCCTGGAGTCTACTAGCGGGACCCTACAATGAGCAGTTCTTC. The encoded protein is CAWSLLAGPYNEQFF.

This chain links TRBV29-1 with TRBJ1-5; D ambiguous. CDR1 is SQVTM and CDR2 is ANQGSEA in the germline V gene. The CDR3 contains 13 residues. Trimming left V 4 bases short and J 0 bases short, with 7 bases between. The CDR3 region is CSVGQYSNQPQHF. CDR3 in DNA: TGCAGCGTTGGGCAGTATAGCAATCAGCCCCAGCATTTT.

The chain combines TRBV19 with TRBJ2-2; D not certain. The germline gives CDR1 LNHDA, CDR2 SQIVND (reference sequence). This CDR3 spans 12 amino acids. V lost 5 bases to trimming and J lost 5 bases, with 6 bases between them. The CDR3 DNA follows: TGTGCCAGTAGTTCGAGGACCGGGGAGCTGTTTTTT. This sequence encodes CASSSRTGELFF.

CDR3 loop: CASRLRARGTGELFF. CDR3 nucleotides: TGTGCCAGCAGACTCAGGGCGCGTGGCACCGGGGAGCTGTTTTTT. The chain couples TRBV6-5 to TRBJ2-2; possible D gene TRBD1, 5 bases. Looked up from germline, CDR1 is MNHEY and CDR2 is SVGAGI. Trimming took off 6 bases at V and 4 bases at J, with 15 bases between the two ends. The CDR3 contains 15 residues.

V is TRBV5-4 and J is TRBJ1-2, with TRBD1 as a possible D gene (5 bases). CDR1 is SGHNT and CDR2 is YYREEE in the germline V gene (reference sequence). The CDR3 covers 15 residues. Deletions cut 4 bases from V and 2 bases from J, with 15 bases between. As DNA, the CDR3 is TGTGCCAGCAGCGATCAGACAGTTCCCAACTATGGCTACACCTTC. Translating it yields CASSDQTVPNYGYTF.

The V gene is TRBV29-1, the J gene TRBJ2-3; D remains ambiguous. CDR3 length: 13 residues. V was shortened by 4 bases and J by 3 bases, with 11 bases between the two germline ends. CDR1 and CDR2 (germline): SQVTM, ANQGSEA. The CDR3: CSVGITVTDTQYF. The CDR3 DNA reads as TGCAGCGTTGGCATTACAGTTACAGATACGCAGTATTTT.

A few counts support this clone. The genes are TRBV19 and TRBJ2-3; 15 nucleotides align to TRBD2. This CDR3 is built from 16 residues. V shed 5 bases, J shed 7 bases, and the junction held 7 bases outside the gene matches. Germline loops: CDR1 LNHDA, CDR2 SQIVND (reference sequence). CDR3 loop: CASSQGLAGGRNTQYF. DNA of the CDR3: TGTGCCAGTAGTCAGGGACTAGCGGGAGGTAGGAATACGCAGTATTTT.

This chain links TRBV2 with TRBJ1-4, with a possible D match to TRBD1 (6 bases). V lost 6 bases and J 4 bases, leaving 21 bases between the germline ends. This CDR3 contains 17 residues. Germline loops: CDR1 SNHLY, CDR2 FYNNEI. CDR3 protein: CASRPTGDTHLNEKLFF. CDR3 sequence (DNA): TGTGCCAGCAGACCGACAGGCGACACCCACCTTAATGAAAAACTGTTTTTT.

The chain is built from TRBV28 and TRBJ2-7; D is unclear. V lost 3 bases and J 2 bases, leaving 11 bases between the germline ends. The CDR3 is 14 amino acids. Germline V gene lookup returns CDR1 MDHEN and CDR2 SYDVKM. The CDR3 spells CASSFIESTYEQYF. DNA of the CDR3: TGTGCCAGCAGTTTTATCGAGAGCACCTACGAGCAGTACTTC.

The chain has TRBV28 and TRBJ1-5; no firm D call. V was pared by 1 base and J by 4 bases, with 11 bases between. The germline gives CDR1 MDHEN, CDR2 SYDVKM. The CDR3 has 15 amino acids. Here the CDR3 DNA reads TGTGCCAGCAGTTTATCCTTAACGGGGAATCAGCCCCAGCATTTT. Protein product: CASSLSLTGNQPQHF.

The table lists this clone with many counts. V and J are TRBV5-1 and TRBJ2-3; 11 bases line up with TRBD2. Germline CDR1 and CDR2: SGHRS and YFSETQ. V lost 4 bases and J lost 5; bases outside the gene matches: 9. The CDR3 consists of 16 residues. CDR3 nucleotide sequence: TGCGCCAGCAGCAGCCCGACTAGCGGGAAGGTAGATACGCAGTATTTT. It codes for CASSSPTSGKVDTQYF.

This rearrangement joins TRBV30 to TRBJ1-5, with unresolved D. This CDR3 spans 12 amino acids. V was cut by 5 bases and J by 0 bases, with 5 bases left in between. Germline CDR1 GTSNPN, CDR2 SVGIG (reference sequence). As DNA, the CDR3 is TGTGCCTGGGCAGATAGCAATCAGCCCCAGCATTTT. Translating gives CAWADSNQPQHF.

The V call is TRBV5-4, the J call TRBJ1-4; D possibly corresponds to TRBD1 (6 bases). Deletions cut 4 bases from V and 6 bases from J, with 13 bases between. CDR1 SGHNT and CDR2 YYREEE come from the germline V gene (reference sequence). The CDR3 consists of 14 residues. The CDR3 DNA reads as TGTGCCAGCAGCCCCCGGGCAGGGGATGAAAAACTGTTTTTT. Encoded protein: CASSPRAGDEKLFF. Using reference TRBV5-4 and TRBJ1-4 for the parts outside the CDR3, the full variable domain is ETGVTQSPTHLIKTRGQQVTLRCSSQSGHNTVSWYQQALGQGPQFIFQYYREEENGRGNFPPRFSGLQFPNYSSELNVNALELDDSALYLCASSPRAGDEKLFFGSGTQLSVL.

Concerning this clone itself: Other DNA sequences of this sample code for an identical CDR3. V usage is TRBV7-4 and J usage is TRBJ1-5; D gene uncertain. Germline-derived CDR1 and CDR2 are SGHVT and SQSDAQ. V was trimmed by 2 bases and J by 2 bases, leaving 13 bases between them. This CDR3 contains 16 residues. The CDR3 bases are TGTGCCAGCAGCTTAAGGAGGGATCGTGGCAATCAGCCCCAGCATTTT. Its translation is CASSLRRDRGNQPQHF.

This clone was counted a single time. The rearrangement links TRBV7-3 to TRBJ2-3; possible D gene TRBD2, 5 bases. This CDR3 has 15 residues. The V gene's germline CDR1 is SGHTA and CDR2 FQGTGA. V lost 5 bases and J 2 bases, leaving 14 bases between the germline ends. CDR3 sequence (DNA): TGTGCCAGCAGCCTCGGTGGCGGGCACACAGATACGCAGTATTTT. Its translation is CASSLGGGHTDTQYF. The entire variable domain, with the rest obtained from reference TRBV7-3 and TRBJ2-3, is as follows: GAGVSQTPSNKVTEKGKYVELRCDPISGHTALYWYRQSLGQGPEFLIYFQGTGAADDSGLPNDRFFAVRPEGSVSTLKIQRTERGDSAVYLCASSLGGGHTDTQYFGPGTRLTVL.

The chain recombines TRBV28 with TRBJ1-2; the D gene is possibly TRBD1 (5 bases). V shed 6 bases and J shed 5 bases, with 19 bases lying between them. Germline V gene lookup returns CDR1 MDHEN and CDR2 SYDVKM. This CDR3 spans 15 amino acids. The CDR3 DNA is TGTGCCAGCAGCGCGCATGGGTGGGAGGGGTATGGCTACACCTTC. Amino acid sequence: CASSAHGWEGYGYTF.

The chain couples TRBV10-2 to TRBJ2-3, with 9 bases lining up with TRBD2. The CDR3 totals 15 residues. Germline values: CDR1 WSHSY, CDR2 SAAADI. The V gene end was trimmed by 7 bases and the J gene end by 4 bases; junction bases not matched to a gene: 9. As DNA, the CDR3 is TGCGCCAGCAACGTGGATGGCGGGAGGGCAGATACGCAGTATTTT. Protein sequence: CASNVDGGRADTQYF.

The V gene is TRBV9, the J gene TRBJ1-2, with 7 bases lining up with TRBD1. The CDR3 consists of 15 residues. Germline V gives CDR1 SGDLS, CDR2 YYNGEE. V was clipped by 4 bases and J by 7 bases; unmatched bases: 13. The DNA for the CDR3 is TGTGCCAGCAGCCCCAGGGGGGCACTTCCCGCTGGCTACACCTTC. It encodes CASSPRGALPAGYTF.

The J gene is TRBJ1-1, the V gene TRBV5-1, with a possible D match to TRBD1 (5 bases). This CDR3 region has 16 residues. The V and J ends lost 4 bases and 1 base respectively, with 17 bases between them. From germline, CDR1 is SGHRS and CDR2 YFSETQ. The CDR3 reads CASSLWTGGTNTEAFF. CDR3 coding DNA: TGCGCCAGCAGCCTGTGGACGGGGGGAACGAACACTGAAGCTTTCTTT.

V usage is TRBV29-1 and J usage is TRBJ2-7; 11 bases match TRBD1. Looked up from germline, CDR1 is SQVTM and CDR2 is ANQGSEA. V lost 7 bases to trimming and J lost 7 bases; unmatched junction nucleotides: 6. The CDR3 is 12 residues long. The CDR3, as DNA: TGCAGCGGTGGACAGGGGGCAGGGGAGCAGTACTTC. Translated, it gives CSGGQGAGEQYF.

Only a few counts were recorded for this clone. The chain combines TRBV28 with TRBJ1-2; 7 bases agree with TRBD1. With V trimmed by 3 bases and J by 7 bases, 5 bases remained unmatched. Germline assignment: CDR1 MDHEN and CDR2 SYDVKM. This CDR3 region has 13 residues. CDR3 bases: TGTGCCAGCAGTTTGACAGGGTTTCGTGGCTACACCTTC. Translation gives CASSLTGFRGYTF.

This chain connects TRBV30 to TRBJ1-6; D not certain. CDR1 is GTSNPN and CDR2 is SVGIG in the germline V gene (reference sequence). Trimming pared 4 bases from V and 10 bases from J, leaving 14 bases between. The CDR3 has 13 residues. CDR3 sequence (DNA): TGTGCCTGGAAGATCAGGAGGAACTCACCCCTCCACTTT. Translation: CAWKIRRNSPLHF. Full variable domain (remainder filled in from reference TRBV30 and TRBJ1-6): SQTIHQWPATLVQPVGSPLSLECTVEGTSNPNLYWYRQAAGRGLQLLFYSVGIGQISSEVPQNLSASRPQDRQFILSSKKLLLSDSGFYLCAWKIRRNSPLHFGNGTRLTVT.

The chain is built from TRBV9 and TRBJ1-1; 7 nucleotides line up with TRBD1. After removal of 4 bases from V and 5 bases from J, the junction contained 17 bases not matched to a gene. The CDR3 sequence is 17 residues long. The germline V gene encodes CDR1 SGDLS and CDR2 YYNGEE. CDR3 sequence (DNA): TGTGCCAGCAGCACGATCACCGGGACAGCCCGAGGAACTGAAGCTTTCTTT. Protein product: CASSTITGTARGTEAFF.